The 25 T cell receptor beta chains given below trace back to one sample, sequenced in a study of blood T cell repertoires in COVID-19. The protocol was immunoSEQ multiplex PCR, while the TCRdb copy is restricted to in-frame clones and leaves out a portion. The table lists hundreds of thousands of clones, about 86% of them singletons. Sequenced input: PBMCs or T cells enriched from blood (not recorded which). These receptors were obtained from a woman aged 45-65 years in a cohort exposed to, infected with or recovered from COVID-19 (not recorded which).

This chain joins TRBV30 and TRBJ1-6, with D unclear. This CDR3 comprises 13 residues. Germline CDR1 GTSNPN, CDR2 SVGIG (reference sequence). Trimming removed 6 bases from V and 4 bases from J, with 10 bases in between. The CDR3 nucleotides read TGTGCCTGCCACGGAGATTATAATTCACCCCTCCACTTT. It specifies CACHGDYNSPLHF.

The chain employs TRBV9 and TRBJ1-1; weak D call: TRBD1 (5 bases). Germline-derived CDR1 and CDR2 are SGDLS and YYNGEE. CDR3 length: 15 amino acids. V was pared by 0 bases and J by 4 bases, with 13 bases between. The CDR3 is CASSVGQHGGTEAFF. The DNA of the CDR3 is TGTGCCAGCAGCGTAGGACAGCACGGCGGCACTGAAGCTTTCTTT.

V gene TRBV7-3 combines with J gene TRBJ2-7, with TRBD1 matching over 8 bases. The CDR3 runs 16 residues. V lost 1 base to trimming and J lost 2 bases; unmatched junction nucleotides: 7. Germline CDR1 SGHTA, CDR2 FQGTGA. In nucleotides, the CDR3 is TGTGCCAGCAGCTTAATCACGGGACAGGTAACCTACGAGCAGTACTTC. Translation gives CASSLITGQVTYEQYF. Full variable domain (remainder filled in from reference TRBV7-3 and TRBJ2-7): GAGVSQTPSNKVTEKGKYVELRCDPISGHTALYWYRQSLGQGPEFLIYFQGTGAADDSGLPNDRFFAVRPEGSVSTLKIQRTERGDSAVYLCASSLITGQVTYEQYFGPGTRLTVT.

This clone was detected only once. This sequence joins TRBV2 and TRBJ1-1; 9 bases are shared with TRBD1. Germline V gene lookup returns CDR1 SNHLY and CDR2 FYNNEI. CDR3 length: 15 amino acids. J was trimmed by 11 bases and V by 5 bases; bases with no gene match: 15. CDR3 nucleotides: TGTGCCAGCAGTAGCAACAGGGGGCTAATACTACAGGCTTTCTTT. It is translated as CASSSNRGLILQAFF.

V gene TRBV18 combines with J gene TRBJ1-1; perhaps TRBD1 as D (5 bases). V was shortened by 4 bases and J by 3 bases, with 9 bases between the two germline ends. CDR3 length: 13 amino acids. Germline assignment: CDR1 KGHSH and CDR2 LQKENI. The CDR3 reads CASSQTQDTEAFF. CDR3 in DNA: TGTGCCAGCTCACAAACACAGGACACTGAAGCTTTCTTT. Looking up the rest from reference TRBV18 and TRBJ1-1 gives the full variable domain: NAGVMQNPRHLVRRRGQEARLRCSPMKGHSHVYWYRQLPEEGLKFMVYLQKENIIDESGMPKERFSAEFPKEGPSILRIQQVVRGDSAAYFCASSQTQDTEAFFGQGTRLTVV.

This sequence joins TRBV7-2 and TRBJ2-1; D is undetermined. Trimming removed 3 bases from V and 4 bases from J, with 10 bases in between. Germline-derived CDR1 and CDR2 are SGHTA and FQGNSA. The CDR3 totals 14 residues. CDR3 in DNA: TGTGCCAGCAGCTTGACACACCCTTACAATGAGCAGTTCTTC. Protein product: CASSLTHPYNEQFF.

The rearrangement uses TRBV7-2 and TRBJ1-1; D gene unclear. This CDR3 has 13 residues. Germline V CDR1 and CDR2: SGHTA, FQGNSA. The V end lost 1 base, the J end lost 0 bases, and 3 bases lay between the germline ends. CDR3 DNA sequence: TGTGCCAGCAGCTTAGTCTTGAACACTGAAGCTTTCTTT. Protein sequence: CASSLVLNTEAFF.

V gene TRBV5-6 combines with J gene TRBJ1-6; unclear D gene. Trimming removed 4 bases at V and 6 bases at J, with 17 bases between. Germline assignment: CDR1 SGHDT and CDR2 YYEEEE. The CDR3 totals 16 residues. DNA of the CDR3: TGTGCCAGCAGCATACGGCCCCAAAGGAGTAATTCACCCCTCCACTTT. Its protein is CASSIRPQRSNSPLHF.

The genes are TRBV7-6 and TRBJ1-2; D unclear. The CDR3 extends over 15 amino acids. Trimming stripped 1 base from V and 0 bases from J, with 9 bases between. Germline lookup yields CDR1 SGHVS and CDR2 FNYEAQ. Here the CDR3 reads CASSLDFSPNYGYTF. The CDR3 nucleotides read TGTGCCAGCAGCTTAGATTTCAGTCCTAACTATGGCTACACCTTC. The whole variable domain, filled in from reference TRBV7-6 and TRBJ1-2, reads GAGVSQSPRYKVTKRGQDVALRCDPISGHVSLYWYRQALGQGPEFLTYFNYEAQQDKSGLPNDRFSAERPEGSISTLTIQRTEQRDSAMYRCASSLDFSPNYGYTFGSGTRLTVV.

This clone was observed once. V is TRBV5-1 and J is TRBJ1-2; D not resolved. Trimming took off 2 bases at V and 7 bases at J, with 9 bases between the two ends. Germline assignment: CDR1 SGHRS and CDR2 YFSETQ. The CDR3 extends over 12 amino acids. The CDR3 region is CASSLSGFGYTF. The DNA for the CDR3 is TGCGCCAGCAGCTTATCAGGTTTTGGCTACACCTTC.

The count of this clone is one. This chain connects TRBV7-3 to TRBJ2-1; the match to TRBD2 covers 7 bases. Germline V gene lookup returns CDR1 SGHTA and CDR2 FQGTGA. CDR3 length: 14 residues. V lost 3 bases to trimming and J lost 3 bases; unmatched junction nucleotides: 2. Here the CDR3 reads CASSLASGYNEQFF. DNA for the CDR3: TGTGCCAGCAGCTTGGCTAGCGGCTACAATGAGCAGTTCTTC.

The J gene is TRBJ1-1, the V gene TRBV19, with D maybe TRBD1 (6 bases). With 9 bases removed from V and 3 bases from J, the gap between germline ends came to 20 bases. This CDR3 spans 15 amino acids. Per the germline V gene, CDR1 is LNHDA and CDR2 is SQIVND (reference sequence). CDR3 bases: TGTGCCAGCGGTACAGGGAGAGTAGGGCACACTGAAGCTTTCTTT. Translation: CASGTGRVGHTEAFF.

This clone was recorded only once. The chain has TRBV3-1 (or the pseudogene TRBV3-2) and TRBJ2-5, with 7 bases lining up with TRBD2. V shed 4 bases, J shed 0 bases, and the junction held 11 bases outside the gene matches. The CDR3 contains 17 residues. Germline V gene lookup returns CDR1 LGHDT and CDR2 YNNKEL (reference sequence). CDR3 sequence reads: CASSPNLTSDYQETQYF. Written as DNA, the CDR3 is TGTGCCAGCAGCCCCAACCTCACTAGCGATTACCAAGAGACCCAGTACTTC.

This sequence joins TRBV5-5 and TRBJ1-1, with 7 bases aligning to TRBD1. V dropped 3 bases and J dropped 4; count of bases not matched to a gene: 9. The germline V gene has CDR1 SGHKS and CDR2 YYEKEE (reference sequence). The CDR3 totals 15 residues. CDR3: CASSSGQVVGTEAFF. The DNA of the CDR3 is TGTGCCAGCAGCTCCGGACAGGTCGTGGGCACTGAAGCTTTCTTT.

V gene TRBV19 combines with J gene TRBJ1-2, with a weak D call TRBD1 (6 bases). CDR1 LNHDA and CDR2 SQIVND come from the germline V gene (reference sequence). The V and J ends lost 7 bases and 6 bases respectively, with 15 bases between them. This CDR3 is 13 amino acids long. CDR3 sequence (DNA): TGTGCCAGTAAGGTCCAGGGGACAAATGGCTACACCTTC. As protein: CASKVQGTNGYTF. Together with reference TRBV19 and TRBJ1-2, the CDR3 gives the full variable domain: DGGITQSPKYLFRKEGQNVTLSCEQNLNHDAMYWYRQDPGQGLRLIYYSQIVNDFQKGDIAEGYSVSREKKESFPLTVTSAQKNPTAFYLCASKVQGTNGYTFGSGTRLTVV.

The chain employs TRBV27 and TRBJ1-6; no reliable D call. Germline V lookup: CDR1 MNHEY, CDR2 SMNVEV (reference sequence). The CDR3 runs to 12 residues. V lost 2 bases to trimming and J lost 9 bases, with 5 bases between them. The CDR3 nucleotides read TGTGCCAGCAGTTTAGCGGGTTCACCCCTCCACTTT. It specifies CASSLAGSPLHF.

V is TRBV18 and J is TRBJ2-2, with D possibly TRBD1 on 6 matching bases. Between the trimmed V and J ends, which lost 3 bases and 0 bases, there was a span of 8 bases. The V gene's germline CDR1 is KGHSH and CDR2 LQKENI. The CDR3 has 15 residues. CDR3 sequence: CASSPRTANTGELFF. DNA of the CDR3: TGTGCCAGCTCACCGAGGACAGCGAACACCGGGGAGCTGTTTTTT.

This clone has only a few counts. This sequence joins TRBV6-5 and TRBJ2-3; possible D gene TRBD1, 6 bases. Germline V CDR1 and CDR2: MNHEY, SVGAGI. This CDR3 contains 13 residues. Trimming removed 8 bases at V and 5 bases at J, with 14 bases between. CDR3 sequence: CASRDTGRDTQYF. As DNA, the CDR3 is TGTGCCAGCCGGGACACGGGGAGAGATACGCAGTATTTT.

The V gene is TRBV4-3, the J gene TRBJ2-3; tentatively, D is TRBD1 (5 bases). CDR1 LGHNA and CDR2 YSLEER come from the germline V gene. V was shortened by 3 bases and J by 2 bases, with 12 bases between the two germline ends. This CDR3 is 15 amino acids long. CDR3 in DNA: TGCGCCAGCAGCCACCAACAGGAACCCACAGATACGCAGTATTTT. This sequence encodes CASSHQQEPTDTQYF.

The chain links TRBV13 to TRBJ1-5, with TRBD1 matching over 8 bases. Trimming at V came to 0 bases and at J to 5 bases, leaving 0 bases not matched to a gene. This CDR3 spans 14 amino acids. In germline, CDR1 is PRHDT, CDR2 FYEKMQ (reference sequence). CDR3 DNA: TGTGCCAGCAGCTTAGGGGACAGGGATCAGCCCCAGCATTTT. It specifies CASSLGDRDQPQHF.

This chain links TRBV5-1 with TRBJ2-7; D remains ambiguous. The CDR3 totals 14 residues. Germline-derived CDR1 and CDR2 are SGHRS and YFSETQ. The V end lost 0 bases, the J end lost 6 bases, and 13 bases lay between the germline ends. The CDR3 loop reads CASSLAQLPGEQYF. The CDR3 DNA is TGCGCCAGCAGCTTGGCCCAACTCCCAGGCGAGCAGTACTTC.

The DNA of the CDR3 is TGCGCCAGCAGCCTGGACAGTTTTAACTATGGCTACACCTTC. It yields the protein CASSLDSFNYGYTF. The chain combines TRBV5-1 with TRBJ1-2; TRBD1 might be the D (6 bases). CDR1 is SGHRS and CDR2 is YFSETQ in the germline V gene. The CDR3 length is 14 residues. The ends were cut back, 4 bases at V and 1 base at J, with 11 bases in the middle. The full variable domain, its missing parts supplied by reference TRBV5-1 and TRBJ1-2, is KAGVTQTPRYLIKTRGQQVTLSCSPISGHRSVSWYQQTPGQGLQFLFEYFSETQRNKGNFPGRFSGRQFSNSRSEMNVSTLELGDSALYLCASSLDSFNYGYTFGSGTRLTVV.

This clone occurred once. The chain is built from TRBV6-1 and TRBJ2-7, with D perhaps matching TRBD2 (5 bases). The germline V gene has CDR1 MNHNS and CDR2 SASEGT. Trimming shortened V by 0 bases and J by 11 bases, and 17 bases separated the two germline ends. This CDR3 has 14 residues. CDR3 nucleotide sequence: TGTGCCAGCAGTGAAGCGGCCGGGAAAGCAGGCGAGTACTTC. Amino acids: CASSEAAGKAGEYF.

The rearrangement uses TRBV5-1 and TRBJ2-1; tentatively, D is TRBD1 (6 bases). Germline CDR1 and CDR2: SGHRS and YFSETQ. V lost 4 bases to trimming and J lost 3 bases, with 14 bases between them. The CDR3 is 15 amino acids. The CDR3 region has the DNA TGCGCCAGCAGCCCCGGACAGATTAACTACAATGAGCAGTTCTTC. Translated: CASSPGQINYNEQFF.

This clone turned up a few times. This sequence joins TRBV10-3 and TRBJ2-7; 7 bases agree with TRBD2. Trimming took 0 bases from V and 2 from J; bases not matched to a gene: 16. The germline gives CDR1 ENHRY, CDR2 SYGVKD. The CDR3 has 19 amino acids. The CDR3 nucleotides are TGTGCCATCAGTGAGTCAGGCTCGTCAGGGCAGCGGGGTCCCTACGAGCAGTACTTC. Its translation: CAISESGSSGQRGPYEQYF.